This record looks at one T cell receptor (beta chain) sequence and its context. CDR1 and CDR2 (germline): SEHNR, FQNEAQ (reference sequence). The CDR3 covers 12 residues. V was clipped by 5 bases and J by 11 bases; unmatched bases: 6. The data were obtained in a study of early T cells in non-severe SARS-CoV-2 infection. TCRdb ran MiXCR on the 5' RACE reads and lists one entry per CDR3 protein. The sample holds tens of thousands of distinct CDR3 sequences, less than 7% seen once. The receptor was derived from an adult who was a healthcare worker with PCR-confirmed SARS-CoV-2 infection or an uninfected control (not recorded which). V gene TRBV7-9 combines with J gene TRBJ2-1; 7 bases line up with TRBD2. Sequences were obtained from whole blood. The CDR3 DNA sequence: TGTGCCAGCAGCCGAACTAGCGAACAGCAGTTCTTC. It specifies CASSRTSEQQFF.